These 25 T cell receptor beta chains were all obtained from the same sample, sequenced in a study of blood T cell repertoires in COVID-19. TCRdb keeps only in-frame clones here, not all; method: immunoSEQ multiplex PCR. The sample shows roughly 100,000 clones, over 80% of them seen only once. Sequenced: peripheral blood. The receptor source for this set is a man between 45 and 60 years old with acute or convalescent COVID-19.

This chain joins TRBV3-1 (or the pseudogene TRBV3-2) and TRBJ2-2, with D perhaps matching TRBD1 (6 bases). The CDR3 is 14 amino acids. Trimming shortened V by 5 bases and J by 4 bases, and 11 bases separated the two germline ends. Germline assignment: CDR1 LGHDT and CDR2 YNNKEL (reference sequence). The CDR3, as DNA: TGTGCCAGCAGCGAAGGCAGGGGCACCGGGGAGCTGTTTTTT. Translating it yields CASSEGRGTGELFF.

This chain's CDR3 is CASSLQGLQETQYF. The CDR3 DNA reads TGCGCCAGCAGCTTACAGGGGTTACAAGAGACCCAGTACTTC. The genes are TRBV5-1 and TRBJ2-5; 7 bases are shared with TRBD1. V shed 2 bases, J shed 2 bases, and the junction held 3 bases outside the gene matches. Germline CDR1 reads SGHRS; CDR2 reads YFSETQ. The CDR3 length is 14 residues.

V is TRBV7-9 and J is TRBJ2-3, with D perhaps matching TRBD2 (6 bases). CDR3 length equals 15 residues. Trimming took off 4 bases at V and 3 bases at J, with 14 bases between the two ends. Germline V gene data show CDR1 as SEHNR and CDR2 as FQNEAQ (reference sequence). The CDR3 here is CASSSPGGGTDTQYF. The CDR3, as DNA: TGTGCCAGCAGCTCCCCCGGGGGTGGGACAGATACGCAGTATTTT. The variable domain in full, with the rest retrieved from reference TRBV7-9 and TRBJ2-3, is DTGVSQNPRHKITKRGQNVTFRCDPISEHNRLYWYRQTLGQGPEFLTYFQNEAQLEKSRLLSDRFSAERPKGSFSTLEIQRTEQGDSAMYLCASSSPGGGTDTQYFGPGTRLTVL.

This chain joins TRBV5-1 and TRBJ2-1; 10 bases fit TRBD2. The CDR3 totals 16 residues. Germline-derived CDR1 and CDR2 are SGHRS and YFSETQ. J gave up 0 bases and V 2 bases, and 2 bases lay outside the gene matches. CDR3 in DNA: TGCGCCAGCAGCTTCGGACTAGCGGTCTCCTACAATGAGCAGTTCTTC. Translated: CASSFGLAVSYNEQFF.

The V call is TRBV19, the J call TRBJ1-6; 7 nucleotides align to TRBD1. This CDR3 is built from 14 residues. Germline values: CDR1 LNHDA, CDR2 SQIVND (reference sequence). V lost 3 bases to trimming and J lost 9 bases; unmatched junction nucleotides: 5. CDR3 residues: CASSITGEASPLHF. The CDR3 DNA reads TGTGCCAGTAGTATCACAGGGGAAGCTTCACCCCTCCACTTT.

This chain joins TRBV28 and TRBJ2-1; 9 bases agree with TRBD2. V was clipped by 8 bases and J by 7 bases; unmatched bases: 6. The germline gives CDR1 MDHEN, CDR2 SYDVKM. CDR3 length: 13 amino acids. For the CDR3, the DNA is TGTGCCAGCGCGGGAGGGCCAAGAAATGAGCAGTTCTTC. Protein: CASAGGPRNEQFF. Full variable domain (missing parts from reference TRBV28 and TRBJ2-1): DVKVTQSSRYLVKRTGEKVFLECVQDMDHENMFWYRQDPGLGLRLIYFSYDVKMKEKGDIPEGYSVSREKKERFSLILESASTNQTSMYLCASAGGPRNEQFFGPGTRLTVL.

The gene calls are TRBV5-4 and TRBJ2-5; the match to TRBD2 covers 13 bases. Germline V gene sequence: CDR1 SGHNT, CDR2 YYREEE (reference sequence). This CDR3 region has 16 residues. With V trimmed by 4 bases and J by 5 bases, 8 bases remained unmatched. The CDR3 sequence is CASSPGTSGMGETQYF. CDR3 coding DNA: TGTGCCAGCAGCCCTGGGACTAGCGGGATGGGGGAGACCCAGTACTTC.

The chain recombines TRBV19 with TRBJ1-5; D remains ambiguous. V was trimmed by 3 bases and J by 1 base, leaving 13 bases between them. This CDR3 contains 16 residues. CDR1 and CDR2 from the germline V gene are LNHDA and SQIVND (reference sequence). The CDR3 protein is CASSILRQGSNQPQHF. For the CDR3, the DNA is TGTGCCAGTAGTATTCTACGACAAGGCAGCAATCAGCCCCAGCATTTT. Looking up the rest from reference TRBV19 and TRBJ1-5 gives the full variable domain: DGGITQSPKYLFRKEGQNVTLSCEQNLNHDAMYWYRQDPGQGLRLIYYSQIVNDFQKGDIAEGYSVSREKKESFPLTVTSAQKNPTAFYLCASSILRQGSNQPQHFGDGTRLSIL.

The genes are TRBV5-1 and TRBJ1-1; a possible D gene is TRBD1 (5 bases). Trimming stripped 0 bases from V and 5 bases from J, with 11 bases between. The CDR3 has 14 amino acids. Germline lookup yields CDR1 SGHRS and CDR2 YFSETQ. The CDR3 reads CASSLGVGGTEAFF. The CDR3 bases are TGCGCCAGCAGCTTGGGAGTGGGGGGTACTGAAGCTTTCTTT.

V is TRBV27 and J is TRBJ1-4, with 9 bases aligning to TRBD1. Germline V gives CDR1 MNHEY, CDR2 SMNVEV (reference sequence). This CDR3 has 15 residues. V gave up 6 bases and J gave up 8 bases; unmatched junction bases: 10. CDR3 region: CASSPQGAGYEKLFF. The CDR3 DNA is TGTGCCAGCAGCCCACAGGGGGCTGGGTACGAAAAACTGTTTTTT.

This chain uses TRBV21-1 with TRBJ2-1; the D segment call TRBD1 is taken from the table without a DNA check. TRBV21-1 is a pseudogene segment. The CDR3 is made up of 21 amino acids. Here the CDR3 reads CASSKVVFPGQCPVCPYEQFF. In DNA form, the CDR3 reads TGTGCCAGCAGCAAAGTTGTATTCCCAGGGCAGTGTCCCGTGTGCCCGTATGAGCAGTTCTTC.

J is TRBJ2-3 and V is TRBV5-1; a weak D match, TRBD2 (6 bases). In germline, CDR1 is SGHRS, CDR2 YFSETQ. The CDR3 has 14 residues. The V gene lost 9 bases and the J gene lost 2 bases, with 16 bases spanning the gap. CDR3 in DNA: TGCGCCACCAGGACGGGACTGAACACAGATACGCAGTATTTT. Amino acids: CATRTGLNTDTQYF.

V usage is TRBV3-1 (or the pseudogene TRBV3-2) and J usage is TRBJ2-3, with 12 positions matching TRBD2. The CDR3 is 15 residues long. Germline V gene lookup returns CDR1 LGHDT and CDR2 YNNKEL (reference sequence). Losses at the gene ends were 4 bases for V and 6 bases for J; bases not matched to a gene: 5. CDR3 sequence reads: CASSPLAGGGDTQYF. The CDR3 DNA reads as TGTGCCAGCAGCCCGCTAGCGGGAGGGGGGGATACGCAGTATTTT.

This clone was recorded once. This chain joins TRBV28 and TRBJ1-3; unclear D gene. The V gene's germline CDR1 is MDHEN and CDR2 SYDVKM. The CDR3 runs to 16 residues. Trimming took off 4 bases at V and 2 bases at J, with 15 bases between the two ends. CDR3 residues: CASSSLRVWPGNTIYF. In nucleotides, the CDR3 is TGTGCCAGCAGTTCCTTGAGGGTTTGGCCTGGAAACACCATATATTTT.

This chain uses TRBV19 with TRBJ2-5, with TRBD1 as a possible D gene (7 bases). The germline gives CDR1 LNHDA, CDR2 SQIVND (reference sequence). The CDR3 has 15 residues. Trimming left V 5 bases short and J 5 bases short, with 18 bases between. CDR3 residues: CASSESLARGETQYF. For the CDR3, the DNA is TGTGCCAGTAGTGAGTCACTAGCCAGGGGGGAGACCCAGTACTTC.

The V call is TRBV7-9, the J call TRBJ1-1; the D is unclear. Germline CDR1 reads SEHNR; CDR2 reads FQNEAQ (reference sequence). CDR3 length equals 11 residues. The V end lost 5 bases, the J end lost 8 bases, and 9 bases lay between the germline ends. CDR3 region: CASSPPLEAFF. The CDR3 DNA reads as TGTGCCAGCAGCCCCCCTCTAGAAGCTTTCTTT.

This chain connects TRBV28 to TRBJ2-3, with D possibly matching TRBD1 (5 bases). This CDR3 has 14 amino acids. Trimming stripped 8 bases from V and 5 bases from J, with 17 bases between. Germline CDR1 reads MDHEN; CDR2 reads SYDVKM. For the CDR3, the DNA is TGTGCCAGCGGCGGACGACAGTTCGGAGATACGCAGTATTTT. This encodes CASGGRQFGDTQYF.

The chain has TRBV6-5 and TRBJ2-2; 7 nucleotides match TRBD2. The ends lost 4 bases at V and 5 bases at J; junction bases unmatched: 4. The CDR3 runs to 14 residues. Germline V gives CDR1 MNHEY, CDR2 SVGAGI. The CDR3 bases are TGTGCCAGCAGTTTGGCCGGGAGGACCGGGGAGCTGTTTTTT. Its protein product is CASSLAGRTGELFF.

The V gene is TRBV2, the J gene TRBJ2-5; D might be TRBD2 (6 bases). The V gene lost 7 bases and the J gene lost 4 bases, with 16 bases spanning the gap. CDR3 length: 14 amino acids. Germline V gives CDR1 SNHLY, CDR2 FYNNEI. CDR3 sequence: CASTPDGGSETQYF. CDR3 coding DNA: TGTGCCAGCACTCCGGATGGGGGGTCAGAGACCCAGTACTTC. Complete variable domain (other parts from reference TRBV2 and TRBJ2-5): EPEVTQTPSHQVTQMGQEVILRCVPISNHLYFYWYRQILGQKVEFLVSFYNNEISEKSEIFDDQFSVERPDGSNFTLKIRSTKLEDSAMYFCASTPDGGSETQYFGPGTRLLVL.

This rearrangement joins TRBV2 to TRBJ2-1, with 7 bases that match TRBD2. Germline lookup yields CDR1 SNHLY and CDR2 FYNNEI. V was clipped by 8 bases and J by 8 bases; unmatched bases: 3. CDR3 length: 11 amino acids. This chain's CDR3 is CASVGGYEQFF. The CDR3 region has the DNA TGTGCCAGCGTCGGGGGGTATGAGCAGTTCTTC.

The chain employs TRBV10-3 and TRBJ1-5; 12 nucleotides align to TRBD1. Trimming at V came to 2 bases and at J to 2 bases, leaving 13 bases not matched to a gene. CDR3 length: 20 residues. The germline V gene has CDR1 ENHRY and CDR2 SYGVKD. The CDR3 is CAISEQWGTGGYRGNQPQHF. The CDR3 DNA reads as TGTGCCATCAGTGAGCAGTGGGGGACAGGGGGCTACCGGGGCAATCAGCCCCAGCATTTT.

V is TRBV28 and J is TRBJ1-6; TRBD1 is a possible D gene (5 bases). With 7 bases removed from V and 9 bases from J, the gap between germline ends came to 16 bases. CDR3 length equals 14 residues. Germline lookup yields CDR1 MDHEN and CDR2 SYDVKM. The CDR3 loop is CASIPRGKGSPLHF. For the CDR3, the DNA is TGTGCCAGCATCCCGCGGGGGAAAGGTTCACCCCTCCACTTT.

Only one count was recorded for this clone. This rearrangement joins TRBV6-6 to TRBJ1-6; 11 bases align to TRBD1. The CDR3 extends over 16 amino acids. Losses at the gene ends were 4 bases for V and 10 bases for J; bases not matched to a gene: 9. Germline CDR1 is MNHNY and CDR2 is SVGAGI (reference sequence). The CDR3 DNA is TGTGCCAGCAGTTCGCCCTCCGGGACAGGGGGATCACCCCTCCACTTT. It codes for CASSSPSGTGGSPLHF.

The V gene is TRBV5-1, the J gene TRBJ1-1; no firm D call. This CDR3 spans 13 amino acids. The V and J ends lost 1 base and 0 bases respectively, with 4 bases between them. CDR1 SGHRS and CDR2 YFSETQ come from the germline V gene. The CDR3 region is CASSLQLNTEAFF. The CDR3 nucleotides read TGCGCCAGCAGCTTGCAGTTGAACACTGAAGCTTTCTTT.

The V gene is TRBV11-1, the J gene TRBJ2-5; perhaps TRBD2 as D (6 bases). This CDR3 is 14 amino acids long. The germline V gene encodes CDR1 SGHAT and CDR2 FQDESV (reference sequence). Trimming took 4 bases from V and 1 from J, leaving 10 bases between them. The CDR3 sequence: CASSSRDFQETQYF. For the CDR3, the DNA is TGTGCCAGCAGCTCCCGGGACTTCCAAGAGACCCAGTACTTC.